This T cell receptor (beta chain) was identified in a study of blood T cells in healthy people across ages. Then a second PCR, running roughly 6 to 12 cycles, was carried out with a sample-barcoded 5' primer and a J-beta primer mix. Each of the cDNA molecules was tagged by a template-switch adaptor with 12 random nucleotides. Paired-end reads containing CDR3 totaled no fewer than 3 million for each sample. TCRdb used MiXCR to reprocess the 5' RACE reads, holding one entry per CDR3 protein. Counted here are approximately 1,000,000 distinct CDR3 sequences, more than 40% occurring once; the ten biggest clones make up over 15%. CDR3 length: 14 amino acids. The V gene's germline CDR1 is PRHDT and CDR2 FYEKMQ (reference sequence). Trimming shortened V by 5 bases and J by 2 bases, and 12 bases separated the two germline ends. Each sample provided at least 6 micrograms of extracted total RNA.

This sequence was found in a woman in her sixties in good health. The genes are TRBV13 and TRBJ1-1; no clear D. Sequenced material: blood. The CDR3 reads CASSPRHGNTEAFF. The CDR3 nucleotides are TGTGCCAGCAGCCCTCGACATGGCAACACTGAAGCTTTCTTT.